This is a list of T cell receptor beta chains from one sample in a study of shared clonotypes between healthy human individuals. Produced via immunoSEQ multiplex PCR; TCRdb's table is partial and in-frame only. The sample shows about 2.1 million clones, about 93% of them seen only once. Source material: naive CD8+ T cells from PBMCs. These TCRs come from a man between 18 and 35 years old in good health. Some clones in this sample may be carry-over from other donors' samples. Both conserved end residues are part of each CDR3. Each record gives: D gene, J gene, clone size, V gene, CDR3 DNA, CDR3 protein. D genes are given only for firm matches. Expanded clones are given a class, and other clones once, few, many or no size at all.

>-|TRBJ2-5|-|TRBV28
TGTGCCAGCAGTTGGCGGAGCCGGGACTCCGAAGAGACCCAGTACTTC
CASSWRSRDSEETQYF
>-|TRBJ2-1|-|TRBV7-9
TGTGCCAGCAGCTCGACAAACCATATAAACAATGAGCAGTTCTTC
CASSSTNHINNEQFF
>TRBD2|TRBJ2-1|once|TRBV7-8
TGTGCCAGCAGCTTACCCAGTCTAGCGGGAGGTGAGCAGTTCTTC
CASSLPSLAGGEQFF
>TRBD2|TRBJ2-7|-|TRBV4-3
TGCGCCAGCAGCCAAGATACTGCTAGCGGGAGTGGCTACGAGCAGTACTTC
CASSQDTASGSGYEQYF
>TRBD2|TRBJ2-7|once|TRBV28
TGTGCCAGCAGTTTCAGGACTAGCGGACGTCTAGACGAGCAGTACTTC
CASSFRTSGRLDEQYF
>TRBD1|TRBJ2-3|-|TRBV27
TGTGCCAGCAGTTTTCAGGGGGCTGATACGCAGTATTTT
CASSFQGADTQYF
>-|TRBJ2-3|-|TRBV9
TGTGCCAGCAGCGTAGAGGCGGGATGGTCAGATACGCAGTATTTT
CASSVEAGWSDTQYF
>-|TRBJ1-1|-|TRBV19
TGTGCCAGTAGGGACACCAGAGAGGCTTTCTTT
CASRDTREAFF
>TRBD1|TRBJ2-7|-|TRBV4-1
TGCGCCAGCAGCCAAGGGCAGGGGGCCTCCGAGCAGTACTTC
CASSQGQGASEQYF
>-|TRBJ1-2|once|TRBV27
TGTGCCAGCAGTCAGGGTCGGAACTATGGCTACACCTTC
CASSQGRNYGYTF
>TRBD2|TRBJ2-1|-|TRBV9
TGTGCCAGCAGCGTAAGGGAATTTGAGGGACTAGCGGTTTACAATGAGCAGTTCTTC
CASSVREFEGLAVYNEQFF
>TRBD1|TRBJ2-1|-|TRBV27
TGTGCCAGCAGTTCCCCGGGACAGGGGGCAGGTGAGCAGTTCTTC
CASSSPGQGAGEQFF
>TRBD2|TRBJ2-7|-|TRBV4-1
TGCGCCAGCAGCGAGGGACTAGGGTACGAGCAGTACTTC
CASSEGLGYEQYF
>-|TRBJ2-4|-|TRBV27
TGTGCCAGCAGTCCGGGCTTAGCCAAAAACATTCAGTACTTC
CASSPGLAKNIQYF
>TRBD2|TRBJ2-7|-|TRBV28
TGTGCCAGCAGACTAACTAGCGGGAGTTGGTACGAGCAGTACTTC
CASRLTSGSWYEQYF
>-|TRBJ1-1|-|TRBV9
TGTGCCAGCAGCGTAGGCCCGTACACTGAAGCTTTCTTT
CASSVGPYTEAFF
>-|TRBJ1-4|-|TRBV21-1
TGTGCCAGCAGCAAAGCGAAGGGCAGGGAGAATGAAAAACTGTTTTTT
CASSKAKGRENEKLFF
>-|TRBJ2-1|-|TRBV4-1
TGCGCCAGCAGCCAATTGGACAGTACCTACAATGAGCAGTTCTTC
CASSQLDSTYNEQFF
>-|TRBJ2-7|-|TRBV28
TGTGCCAGCAGTTTTAACAGGGGGGGCTACGAGCAGTACTTC
CASSFNRGGYEQYF
>-|TRBJ2-7|-|TRBV2
TGTGCCAGCAGAGCCCCTAGTGTTTTGGAGCAGTACTTC
CASRAPSVLEQYF
>-|TRBJ2-7|-|TRBV28
TGTGCCAGCAGTATCCATGCGGGGCGCAACTACGAGCAGTACTTC
CASSIHAGRNYEQYF
>-|TRBJ2-7|-|TRBV4-1
TGCGCCAGCAGCCAGCCTACCCTAGTCCGCGAGCAGTACTTC
CASSQPTLVREQYF
>-|TRBJ2-3|-|TRBV29-1
TGCAGCGCAAAGAGGGACTATACGCAGTATTTT
CSAKRDYTQYF
>-|TRBJ1-2|-|TRBV13
TGTGCCAGCAGCGACGGGACTAACTATGGCTACACCTTC
CASSDGTNYGYTF
>-|TRBJ2-5|-|TRBV7-6
TGTGCCAGCAGCTTAGCGAGACGGGGCGAGACCCAGTACTTC
CASSLARRGETQYF
>-|TRBJ1-5|-|TRBV19
TGTGCCAGTAACACAGGTTACCACAATCAGCCCCAGCATTTT
CASNTGYHNQPQHF
>TRBD1|TRBJ2-2|-|TRBV10-2
TGCGCCAGCAGTGAGAAGGGGGCGGAGACCGGGGAGCTGTTTTTT
CASSEKGAETGELFF
>TRBD2|TRBJ2-5|-|TRBV29-1
TGCAGCGTCGGATACGGGACTAGCGGGAAAGAGACCCAGTACTTC
CSVGYGTSGKETQYF
>-|TRBJ1-1|-|TRBV30
TGTGCCTGGAGAAAACCCGGGACTCCTACGACTGAAGCTTTCTTT
CAWRKPGTPTTEAFF
>TRBD2|TRBJ2-1|-|TRBV27
TGTGCCAGCAGTCGGACCCGACTAGCCGATGAGCAGTTCTTC
CASSRTRLADEQFF
>-|TRBJ2-4|-|TRBV27
TGTGCCAGCAGTTTATCGGCCAAAAACATTCAGTACTTC
CASSLSAKNIQYF
>-|TRBJ1-5|-|TRBV28
TGTGCCAGCAGTTCCTATGCCCGAAATCAGCCCCAGCATTTT
CASSSYARNQPQHF
>TRBD1|TRBJ1-2|-|TRBV14
TGTGCCAGCAGCCATGGGGACAGGCTTACTAACTATGGCTACACCTTC
CASSHGDRLTNYGYTF
>-|TRBJ2-7|-|TRBV14
TGTGCCAGCAGCCAAGTCCATGGGTACGAGCAGTACTTC
CASSQVHGYEQYF
>TRBD2|TRBJ2-7|-|TRBV10-3
TGTGCCATCAGTGGTCCAGGAGATAGCGGGGTGAGCTCCTACGAGCAGTACTTC
CAISGPGDSGVSSYEQYF
>TRBD1|TRBJ1-2|few|TRBV7-2
TGTGCCAGCAGGAGCCGGGACAGGGTTTCGGGCTACACCTTC
CASRSRDRVSGYTF
>TRBD2|TRBJ2-1|-|TRBV29-1
TGCAGCGGCAGGGGACTAGCGGATTACAATGAGCAGTTCTTC
CSGRGLADYNEQFF
>TRBD1|TRBJ1-1|few|TRBV4-3
TGCGCCAGCAGCCAAGGGACCAACAGGGGATCCATGAACACTGAAGCTTTCTTT
CASSQGTNRGSMNTEAFF
>TRBD2|TRBJ2-7|-|TRBV27
TGTGCCAGCAGTCCTGGGACTAGCGGGAGTCGGAACGAGCAGTACTTC
CASSPGTSGSRNEQYF
>-|TRBJ2-7|-|TRBV7-2
TGTGCCAGCAGCACCCCGGTCGGGGGCGGGAGTAGGGACGAGCAGTACTTC
CASSTPVGGGSRDEQYF
>TRBD2|TRBJ2-1|-|TRBV4-3
TGCGCCAGCAGCCAAGGTGGACTAGCGGACCAGGAGCAGTTCTTC
CASSQGGLADQEQFF
>-|TRBJ2-7|-|TRBV28
TGTGCCAGCAGCCGGGCTTCGGAGCTCTGGGAGCAGTACTTC
CASSRASELWEQYF
>TRBD2|TRBJ2-1|-|TRBV5-1
TGCGCCAGCAGCGGAACGTTAGCGGGAGGAACGAATGAGCAGTTCTTC
CASSGTLAGGTNEQFF
>-|TRBJ1-2|-|TRBV11-2
TGTGCCAGCAGCCCCTCCGGAGGAGGGGCAGGCTACACCTTC
CASSPSGGGAGYTF
>-|TRBJ2-1|-|TRBV29-1
TGCAGCGTTCCTAGGGGGGCTGAGCAGTTCTTC
CSVPRGAEQFF
>-|TRBJ2-5|-|TRBV6-5
TGTGCCAGCTTCGGGACAACTTCTCAAGAGACCCAGTACTTC
CASFGTTSQETQYF